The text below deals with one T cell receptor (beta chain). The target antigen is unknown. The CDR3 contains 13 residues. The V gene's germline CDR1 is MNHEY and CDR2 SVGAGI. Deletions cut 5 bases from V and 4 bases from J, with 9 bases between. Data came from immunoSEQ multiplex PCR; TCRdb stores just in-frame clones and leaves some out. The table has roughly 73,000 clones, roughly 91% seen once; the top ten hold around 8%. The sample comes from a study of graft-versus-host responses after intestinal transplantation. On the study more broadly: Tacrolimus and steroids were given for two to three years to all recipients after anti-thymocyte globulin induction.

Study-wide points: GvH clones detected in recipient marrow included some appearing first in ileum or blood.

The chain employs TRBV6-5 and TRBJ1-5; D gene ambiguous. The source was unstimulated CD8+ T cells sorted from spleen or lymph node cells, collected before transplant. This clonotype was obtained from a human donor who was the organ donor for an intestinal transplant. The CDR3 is CASSAGRNQPQHF. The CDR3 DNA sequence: TGTGCCAGCAGTGCGGGCCGAAATCAGCCCCAGCATTTT.